The 13 T cell receptor beta chains in this list originate from one sample, sequenced in a study of lymphopenia after photon versus proton radiotherapy. Assay used: immunoSEQ multiplex PCR; TCRdb lists only in-frame clones, some missing. The sample consists of 160,000 or so clones, roughly nine tenths of them appearing once. Sequenced here: peripheral blood, sampled from a patient treated with photon-based radiotherapy. The receptors shown here come from a man aged 50 or older with gastric cancer.

The rearrangement joins TRBV9 to TRBJ2-3, with D maybe TRBD2 (6 bases). Germline V gene data show CDR1 as SGDLS and CDR2 as YYNGEE. Trimming left V 3 bases short and J 6 bases short, with 14 bases between. The CDR3 has 14 amino acids. The CDR3 spells CASSAPFLADTQYF. The CDR3 coding sequence is TGTGCCAGCAGCGCCCCCTTTCTAGCGGATACGCAGTATTTT.

The rearrangement uses TRBV7-3 and TRBJ2-1, with D uncertain. Germline CDR1 SGHTA, CDR2 FQGTGA. The germline V and J ends were trimmed by 1 base and 0 bases, with 10 bases remaining between them. The CDR3 runs to 16 residues. CDR3 nucleotide sequence: TGTGCCAGCAGCTTAATGGGCCAGAGCTCCTACAATGAGCAGTTCTTC. Translation gives CASSLMGQSSYNEQFF.

The V call is TRBV28, the J call TRBJ1-4; TRBD1 agrees at 10 bases. Germline CDR1 MDHEN, CDR2 SYDVKM. This CDR3 spans 16 amino acids. V was clipped by 6 bases and J by 1 base; unmatched bases: 5. The CDR3 loop is CASRRGTGVTNEKLFF. As DNA, the CDR3 is TGTGCCAGCAGGAGGGGGACAGGGGTAACTAATGAAAAACTGTTTTTT.

In its sample, this clone was seen once. The chain recombines TRBV7-9 with TRBJ2-7; TRBD1 aligns across 11 bases. V was clipped by 4 bases and J by 4 bases; unmatched bases: 6. Germline V lookup: CDR1 SEHNR, CDR2 FQNEAQ (reference sequence). CDR3 length equals 15 residues. CDR3 sequence: CASSSGQGASYEQYF. The CDR3 nucleotides read TGTGCCAGCAGCTCCGGACAGGGGGCGTCGTACGAGCAGTACTTC.

The rearrangement joins TRBV5-6 to TRBJ2-5, with a weak D call TRBD2 (6 bases). There are 13 residues in the CDR3. V was cut by 4 bases and J by 1 base, with 8 bases left in between. The germline V gene has CDR1 SGHDT and CDR2 YYEEEE. DNA for the CDR3: TGTGCCAGCAGCGGGGACTTCCAAGAGACCCAGTACTTC. Translation gives CASSGDFQETQYF. Full variable domain (rest looked up from reference TRBV5-6 and TRBJ2-5): DAGVTQSPTHLIKTRGQQVTLRCSPKSGHDTVSWYQQALGQGPQFIFQYYEEEERQRGNFPDRFSGHQFPNYSSELNVNALLLGDSALYLCASSGDFQETQYFGPGTRLLVL.

The chain links TRBV18 to TRBJ1-1; 8 bases agree with TRBD1. Germline loops: CDR1 KGHSH, CDR2 LQKENI. V gave up 5 bases and J gave up 3 bases; unmatched junction bases: 8. This CDR3 comprises 15 residues. CDR3 DNA: TGTGCCAGCTCAAGGACAGGGAAAGGGGACACTGAAGCTTTCTTT. Encoded protein: CASSRTGKGDTEAFF.

The chain combines TRBV18 with TRBJ1-1; 7 bases agree with TRBD1. Trimming removed 3 bases from V and 6 bases from J; junction bases left unmatched: 13. The CDR3 contains 16 residues. Germline CDR1 and CDR2: KGHSH and LQKENI. The CDR3 DNA is TGTGCCAGCTCACCCCAAGTTGACAGGGATCGTTCTGAAGCTTTCTTT. Translation gives CASSPQVDRDRSEAFF.

This chain joins TRBV7-9 and TRBJ2-1; TRBD1 agrees at 9 bases. The CDR3 totals 15 residues. Germline values: CDR1 SEHNR, CDR2 FQNEAQ (reference sequence). V shed 2 bases and J 7 bases; nucleotides not matched to a gene: 6. This chain's CDR3 is CASSLKRQGENEQFF. In DNA, the CDR3 is TGTGCCAGCAGCTTAAAGAGACAGGGGGAAAATGAGCAGTTCTTC.

A few counts support this clone. The genes are TRBV9 and TRBJ2-1; 8 nucleotides line up with TRBD1. CDR3 length: 14 amino acids. Trimming took 0 bases from V and 7 from J; bases not matched to a gene: 3. The germline V gene encodes CDR1 SGDLS and CDR2 YYNGEE. The CDR3, as DNA: TGTGCCAGCAGCGTAGGGACAGGGAAAAATGAGCAGTTCTTC. It yields the protein CASSVGTGKNEQFF.

The chain recombines TRBV4-1 with TRBJ2-7, with 9 bases matching TRBD1. Trimming cost V 1 base and J 3 bases; bases outside gene matches: 4. The germline gives CDR1 MGHRA, CDR2 YSYEKL. The CDR3 runs to 15 residues. In DNA, the CDR3 is TGCGCCAGCAGCCAAGGTCTGACAGGGGGCTACGAGCAGTACTTC. It translates to CASSQGLTGGYEQYF.

The sample holds one count of this clone. The CDR3, as DNA: TGTGCCAGCAGCTTGGGAGTCCGGGACGGGAATACGCAGTATTTT. As protein: CASSLGVRDGNTQYF. The chain uses TRBV5-4 and TRBJ2-3; D may match TRBD1 or TRBD2 (5 bases each). CDR3 length: 15 amino acids. Germline V lookup: CDR1 SGHNT, CDR2 YYREEE (reference sequence). V was cut by 0 bases and J by 7 bases, with 15 bases left in between.

The chain recombines TRBV25-1 with TRBJ1-5, with D possibly being TRBD1 (5 bases). Trimming took off 2 bases at V and 7 bases at J, with 9 bases between the two ends. The CDR3 has 13 amino acids. Germline V gene data show CDR1 as MGHDK and CDR2 as SYGVNS. CDR3 DNA: TGTGCCAGCAGTGAAGACAGCCGGCAGCCCCAGCATTTT. This encodes CASSEDSRQPQHF.

This chain links TRBV7-2 with TRBJ2-7; TRBD1 matches at 11 bases. This CDR3 is 16 amino acids long. Germline loops: CDR1 SGHTA, CDR2 FQGNSA. The trim removed 4 bases at V and 2 bases at J, leaving 7 bases unmatched. The CDR3 spells CASSSHRDRGTYEQYF. The CDR3 coding sequence is TGTGCCAGCAGCTCGCACCGGGACAGGGGGACCTACGAGCAGTACTTC.